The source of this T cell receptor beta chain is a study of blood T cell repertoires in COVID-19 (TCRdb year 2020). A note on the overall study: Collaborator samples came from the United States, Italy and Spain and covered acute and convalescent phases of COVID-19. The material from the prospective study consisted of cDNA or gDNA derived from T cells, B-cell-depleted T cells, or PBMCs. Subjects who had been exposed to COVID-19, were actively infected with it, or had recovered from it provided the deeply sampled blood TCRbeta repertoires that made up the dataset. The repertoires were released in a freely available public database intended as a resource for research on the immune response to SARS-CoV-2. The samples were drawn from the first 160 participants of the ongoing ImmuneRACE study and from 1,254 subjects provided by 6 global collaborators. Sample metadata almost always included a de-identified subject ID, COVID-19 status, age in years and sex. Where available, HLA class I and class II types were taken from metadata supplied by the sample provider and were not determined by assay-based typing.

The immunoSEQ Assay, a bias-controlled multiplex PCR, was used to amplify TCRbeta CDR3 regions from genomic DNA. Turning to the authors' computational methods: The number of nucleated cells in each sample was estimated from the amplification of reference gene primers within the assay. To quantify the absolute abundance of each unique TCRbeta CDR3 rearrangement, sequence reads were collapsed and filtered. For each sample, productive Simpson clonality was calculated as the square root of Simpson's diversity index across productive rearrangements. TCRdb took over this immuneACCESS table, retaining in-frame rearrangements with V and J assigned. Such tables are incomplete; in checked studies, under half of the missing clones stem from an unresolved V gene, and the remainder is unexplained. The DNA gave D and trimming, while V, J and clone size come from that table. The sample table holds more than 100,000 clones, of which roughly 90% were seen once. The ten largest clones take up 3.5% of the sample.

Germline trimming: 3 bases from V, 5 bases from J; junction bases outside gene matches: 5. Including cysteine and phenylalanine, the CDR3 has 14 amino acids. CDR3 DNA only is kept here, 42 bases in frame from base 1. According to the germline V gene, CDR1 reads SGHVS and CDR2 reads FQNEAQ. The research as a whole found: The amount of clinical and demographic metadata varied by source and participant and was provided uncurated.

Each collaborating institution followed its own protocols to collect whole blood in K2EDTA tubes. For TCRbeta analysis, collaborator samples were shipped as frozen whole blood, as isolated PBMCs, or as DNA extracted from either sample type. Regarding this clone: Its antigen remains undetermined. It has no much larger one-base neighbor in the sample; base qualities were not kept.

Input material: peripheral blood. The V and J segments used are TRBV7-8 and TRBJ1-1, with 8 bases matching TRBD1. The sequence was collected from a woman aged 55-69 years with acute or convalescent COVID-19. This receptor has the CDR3 CASSLGQESTEAFF. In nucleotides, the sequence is TGTGCCAGCAGCTTGGGACAGGAGAGTACTGAAGCTTTCTTT.